These 24 T cell receptor beta chains were all obtained from the same sample, sequenced in a study of T cells in women clearing cervical HPV infection. Produced via immunoSEQ multiplex PCR; TCRdb's table is partial and in-frame only. Here the sample table reports about 36,000 clones. Source material: blood buffy coat. These receptors all come from a woman aged 18 to 75 with a cervical HPV16 infection that either progressed to CIN3+ or cleared (not recorded which).

Concerning this clone itself: Read coverage stops 3 residues before the CDR3 terminus; the germline J gene supplies the remainder. This sequence joins TRBV7-2 and TRBJ1-4, with D maybe TRBD1 (6 bases). The V end lost 7 bases, the J end lost 7 bases, and 16 bases lay between the germline ends. The CDR3 runs 14 residues. From germline, CDR1 is SGHTA and CDR2 FQGNSA. Incomplete CDR3 DNA: TGTGCCAGCACCCTGGGGGGGGCGGGTGAAAAA. Protein sequence: CASTLGGAGEK. The CDR3, in full, reads CASTLGGAGEKLFF. Full variable domain (rest looked up from reference TRBV7-2 and TRBJ1-4): GAGVSQSPSNKVTEKGKDVELRCDPISGHTALYWYRQSLGQGLEFLIYFQGNSAPDKSGLPSDRFSAERTGGSVSTLTIQRTQQEDSAVYLCASTLGGAGEKLFFGSGTQLSVL.

A word on this clone: Other DNA sequences in the same sample also yield this CDR3. CDR3: CASSEVRGTGNTIYF. The part of the CDR3 DNA that was read is TGTGCCAGCAGTGAAGTTAGGGGAACGGGAAACACC. The rearrangement uses TRBV6-1 and TRBJ1-3; tentative D call: TRBD1 (5 bases). The CDR3 is cut off 3 residues early in the read; its end comes from the germline J gene. With 1 base removed from V and 4 bases from J, the gap between germline ends came to 11 bases. Germline V gene sequence: CDR1 MNHNS, CDR2 SASEGT. This CDR3 has 15 residues.

In the case of this clone: The CDR3 extends 3 residues past the end of the read, so its final part is completed from the germline J gene. The rearrangement links TRBV7-9 to TRBJ2-4; a weak D match, TRBD2 (6 bases). The CDR3 consists of 11 residues. Germline V lookup: CDR1 SEHNR, CDR2 FQNEAQ (reference sequence). The part of the CDR3 DNA that was read is TGTGCCTTACTTGGGGGGAATGGT. It is translated as CALLGGNG. The CDR3, in full, reads CALLGGNGQYF.

Of note for this clone: The sequence runs out 3 residues before the end of the CDR3; the remainder is reconstructed from the germline J gene. J is TRBJ2-4 and V is TRBV7-9, with D possibly being TRBD1 (6 bases). Germline V CDR1 and CDR2: SEHNR, FQNEAQ (reference sequence). The CDR3 consists of 15 residues. The germline V and J ends were trimmed by 5 bases and 4 bases, with 15 bases remaining between them. CDR3 DNA (partial): TGTGCCAGCAGCCAGGCCGGGACACCGAAAAACATT. It codes for CASSQAGTPKNI. The entire CDR3 protein is CASSQAGTPKNIQYF.

Frequency places this clone as medium-sized. The CDR3 extends 3 residues past the end of the read, so its final part is completed from the germline J gene. The chain has TRBV29-1 and TRBJ2-1; maybe TRBD1 (6 bases). The CDR3 covers 14 residues. V lost 4 bases to trimming and J lost 7 bases, with 17 bases between them. Germline CDR1 SQVTM, CDR2 ANQGSEA. The CDR3 bases that were read are TGCAGCGTTGTAGGGGGACGGAAATCGAATGAG. This encodes CSVVGGRKSNE. The whole CDR3 is CSVVGGRKSNEQFF.

Comments on this clone: The read terminates 3 residues ahead of where the CDR3 ends, so the germline J gene completes it. V gene TRBV7-3 combines with J gene TRBJ2-5; D is possibly TRBD2 (6 bases). The germline V gene encodes CDR1 SGHTA and CDR2 FQGTGA. Trimming took 3 bases from V and 7 from J, leaving 9 bases between them. CDR3 length equals 12 residues. CDR3 DNA, as far as it was read: TGTGCCAGCAGCTTGGACGGGGGGACC. It codes for CASSLDGGT. The complete CDR3 protein is CASSLDGGTQYF.

Details on this clone: The missing CDR3 end, 3 residues past where the read stops, is filled in from the germline J gene. The rearrangement joins TRBV29-1 to TRBJ1-2; 10 nucleotides agree with TRBD1. CDR3 length: 13 amino acids. The V and J ends lost 6 bases and 2 bases, in that order; junction bases with no gene match: 3. The germline V gene encodes CDR1 SQVTM and CDR2 ANQGSEA. The CDR3 bases that were read are TGCAGCGTGGGGGACAGGGGAAACTATGGC. Amino acid sequence: CSVGDRGNYG. The full CDR3 protein is CSVGDRGNYGYTF.

Partial CDR3 DNA: TGTGCCAGCAGCACTCGGGGGGCCGGGGGGAACACTGAA. Protein sequence: CASSTRGAGGNTE. The full CDR3 sequence reads CASSTRGAGGNTEAFF. This chain uses TRBV6-2 or TRBV6-3 with TRBJ1-1; D possibly corresponds to TRBD1 (6 bases). The read falls 3 residues short of the CDR3 end, and the missing part is taken from the germline J gene. The germline V and J ends were trimmed by 6 bases and 1 base, with 18 bases remaining between them. The CDR3 sequence is 16 residues long. In germline, CDR1 is MNHEY, CDR2 SVGEGT.

On this clone: The sequence runs out 3 residues before the end of the CDR3; the remainder is reconstructed from the germline J gene. The rearrangement joins TRBV29-1 to TRBJ1-5; 7 bases fit TRBD1. The CDR3 is 13 amino acids. V shed 5 bases and J 0 bases; nucleotides not matched to a gene: 1. Germline CDR1 is SQVTM and CDR2 is ANQGSEA. CDR3 bases read: TGCAGCGTTAGGGACAGTAGCAATCAGCCC. Protein product: CSVRDSSNQP. The complete CDR3 sequence is CSVRDSSNQPQHF.

Comment on this clone: Coverage ceases 3 residues before the CDR3 finishes, and the germline J gene fills in the end. This rearrangement joins TRBV7-9 to TRBJ1-2; D not certain. The CDR3 totals 11 residues. CDR1 SEHNR and CDR2 FQNEAQ come from the germline V gene (reference sequence). Incomplete CDR3 DNA: TGTGCCAGCACCGCAGGTTTGGGC. Its protein is CASTAGLG. In full, the CDR3 is CASTAGLGYTF.

Note on this clone: With the read ending 3 residues before the CDR3 end, the germline J gene is used to fill in that end. The rearrangement joins TRBV6-2 or TRBV6-3 to TRBJ2-7, with a tentative D call TRBD1 (5 bases). Trimming left V 3 bases short and J 2 bases short, with 8 bases between. The CDR3 has 13 residues. Germline V CDR1 and CDR2: MNHEY, SVGEGT. The CDR3 protein is CASSYQGTYEQYF. The part of the CDR3 DNA that was read is TGTGCCAGCAGTTATCAGGGAACCTACGAG.

Worth noting for this clone: The sequence runs out 3 residues before the end of the CDR3; the remainder is reconstructed from the germline J gene. This sequence joins TRBV12-5 and TRBJ2-5; the D call may be TRBD1 or TRBD2 (7 bases each). Germline lookup yields CDR1 LGHNT and CDR2 FRNRAP. This CDR3 is 13 amino acids long. V was shortened by 2 bases and J by 7 bases, with 11 bases between the two germline ends. This chain's CDR3 is CASGLTGEGTQYF. The CDR3 bases that were read are TGTGCTAGTGGTTTGACAGGGGAGGGGACC.

With regard to this clone: The read comes to an end 3 residues before the CDR3 does, leaving the germline J gene to fill in the end. The chain is built from TRBV6-1 and TRBJ2-7; D is undetermined. Trimming took off 2 bases at V and 0 bases at J, with 5 bases between the two ends. The CDR3 contains 13 residues. Germline values: CDR1 MNHNS, CDR2 SASEGT. CDR3: CASSEYFSYEQYF. Incomplete CDR3 DNA: TGTGCCAGCAGTGAATATTTCTCCTACGAG.

About this clone: Read data end 3 residues before the CDR3 end; the end is taken from the germline J gene. V usage is TRBV7-3 and J usage is TRBJ2-7, with D maybe TRBD2 (6 bases). This CDR3 contains 14 residues. Germline CDR1 is SGHTA and CDR2 is FQGTGA. Between the trimmed V and J ends, which lost 1 base and 6 bases, there was a span of 13 bases. The CDR3 bases that were read are TGTGCCAGCAGCTTAAGCCGGGACTCAAGCGAG. This encodes CASSLSRDSSE. The entire CDR3 sequence reads CASSLSRDSSEQYF.

Judged by frequency, this clone is medium-sized. The CDR3 end is not reached by the read, which stops 3 residues before it; the germline J gene fills it in. The chain joins TRBV2 to TRBJ2-3, with 8 bases matching TRBD2. Germline CDR1 is SNHLY and CDR2 is FYNNEI. After removal of 8 bases from V and 3 bases from J, the junction contained 7 bases not matched to a gene. The CDR3 spans 14 residues. The sequenced CDR3 bases are TGTGCCAGCTTGCGGGGACTAGAGACAGATACG. Its protein is CASLRGLETDT. The full CDR3 sequence reads CASLRGLETDTQYF.

The covered CDR3 bases are TGTGCCAGCAGCCGAGGGGCCGGGGAG. Amino acid sequence: CASSRGAGE. The full CDR3 sequence reads CASSRGAGELFF. The J gene is TRBJ2-2, the V gene TRBV7-3; D tentatively reads TRBD1 or TRBD2 (5 bases each). The DNA ends 3 residues before the CDR3 does, and the rest of the CDR3 is filled in from the germline J gene. Trimming removed 5 bases at V and 6 bases at J, with 7 bases between. Per germline, CDR1 SGHTA and CDR2 FQGTGA. The CDR3 length is 12 residues. Looking up the rest from reference TRBV7-3 and TRBJ2-2 gives the full variable domain: GAGVSQTPSNKVTEKGKYVELRCDPISGHTALYWYRQSLGQGPEFLIYFQGTGAADDSGLPNDRFFAVRPEGSVSTLKIQRTERGDSAVYLCASSRGAGELFFGEGSRLTVL.

About this clone: The read is 3 residues too short to cover the CDR3 end, so that end is filled in from the germline J gene. V usage is TRBV12-5 and J usage is TRBJ2-4; 13 positions match TRBD2. The CDR3 is 16 residues long. CDR1 is LGHNT and CDR2 is FRNRAP in the germline V gene. CDR3 in amino acids: CASGLGLAGGEETQYF. CDR3 DNA (partial): TGTGCTAGTGGTTTGGGACTAGCGGGGGGTGAAGAGACT.

Details on this clone: Read sequence stops 3 residues before the CDR3 end, and the germline J gene provides the missing end. Other nucleotide sequences from this sample produce the same CDR3. V gene TRBV19 combines with J gene TRBJ1-5; D remains unclear. Looked up from germline, CDR1 is LNHDA and CDR2 is SQIVND (reference sequence). V dropped 5 bases and J dropped 2 bases, with 22 bases sitting between them. The CDR3 sequence is 18 residues long. The part of the CDR3 DNA that was read is TGTGCCAGTAGTCCGAACCCGACGAGAACCGGGGGCAATCAGCCC. This sequence encodes CASSPNPTRTGGNQP. The entire CDR3 is CASSPNPTRTGGNQPQHF.

Remarks on this clone: The read terminates 3 residues ahead of where the CDR3 ends, so the germline J gene completes it. The chain combines TRBV7-9 with TRBJ1-2, with TRBD1 identical over 8 bases. Germline V gives CDR1 SEHNR, CDR2 FQNEAQ (reference sequence). This CDR3 has 15 residues. This chain's CDR3 is CASSLDRGMTDTYTF. CDR3 DNA, as far as it was read: TGTGCCAGCAGCTTAGACAGGGGGATGACAGATACC.

Comment on this clone: The read ends 3 residues shy of where the CDR3 ends; the end is completed using the germline J gene. The V gene is TRBV5-1, the J gene TRBJ2-5, with 9 positions matching TRBD1. The CDR3 covers 15 residues. V shed 4 bases and J 5 bases; nucleotides not matched to a gene: 9. CDR1 and CDR2 from the germline V gene are SGHRS and YFSETQ. The CDR3 loop reads CASSGSGTGFETQYF. Incomplete CDR3 DNA: TGCGCCAGCAGCGGCTCCGGGACAGGGTTCGAGACC. Together with reference TRBV5-1 and TRBJ2-5, the CDR3 gives the full variable domain: KAGVTQTPRYLIKTRGQQVTLSCSPISGHRSVSWYQQTPGQGLQFLFEYFSETQRNKGNFPGRFSGRQFSNSRSEMNVSTLELGDSALYLCASSGSGTGFETQYFGPGTRLLVL.

Comment on this clone: Read data end 3 residues before the CDR3 end; the end is taken from the germline J gene. The chain combines TRBV18 with TRBJ1-2; weak D call: TRBD1 (6 bases). The CDR3 spans 13 residues. Germline V gene data show CDR1 as KGHSH and CDR2 as LQKENI. The part of the CDR3 DNA that was read is TGTGCCAGCTCACCATCGAGGGGGAATGAC. As protein: CASSPSRGND. The full CDR3 is CASSPSRGNDYTF.

For this clone: The CDR3 end is not reached by the read, which stops 3 residues before it; the germline J gene fills it in. This rearrangement joins TRBV6-2 or TRBV6-3 to TRBJ2-2, with 9 bases that match TRBD1. Germline CDR1 MNHEY, CDR2 SVGEGT. The CDR3 is 16 amino acids. V was pared by 6 bases and J by 2 bases, with 7 bases of the junction left unmatched. This CDR3 is CASRHDRGANTGELFF. CDR3 DNA (partial): TGTGCCAGCAGACACGACAGGGGGGCTAACACCGGGGAG.

Comment on this clone: The read gets to within 3 residues of the CDR3 end, and the germline J gene fills in the rest. The rearrangement links TRBV5-1 to TRBJ2-1; possibly TRBD2 for D (6 bases). The CDR3 has 16 amino acids. V dropped 3 bases and J dropped 3 bases, with 16 bases sitting between them. Germline values: CDR1 SGHRS, CDR2 YFSETQ. The part of the CDR3 DNA that was read is TGCGCCAGCAGCTCTCAGGGCGGGGACGACTACAATGAG. Its protein product is CASSSQGGDDYNE. From start to end, the CDR3 is CASSSQGGDDYNEQFF. Full variable domain (outside the CDR3, taken from reference TRBV5-1 and TRBJ2-1): KAGVTQTPRYLIKTRGQQVTLSCSPISGHRSVSWYQQTPGQGLQFLFEYFSETQRNKGNFPGRFSGRQFSNSRSEMNVSTLELGDSALYLCASSSQGGDDYNEQFFGPGTRLTVL.

Incomplete CDR3 DNA: TGTGCCAGCAGCTTCGACAGTCCCGGT. Encoded protein: CASSFDSPG. The CDR3 as a whole reads CASSFDSPGQYF. The rearrangement joins TRBV7-9 to TRBJ2-4; perhaps TRBD1 as D (5 bases). The read terminates 3 residues before the CDR3 end, so the remaining end is supplied by the germline J gene. The CDR3 is 12 amino acids. Germline assignment: CDR1 SEHNR and CDR2 FQNEAQ (reference sequence).